One T cell receptor beta chain is described in this entry. CDR3 length: 11 residues. Trimming left V 7 bases short and J 5 bases short, with 8 bases between. The germline V gene has CDR1 MNHEY and CDR2 SVGAGI. Per the original data handling: Estimates of nucleated cell counts were drawn from the amplification of reference gene primers. TCRdb's table, derived via immunoSEQ multiplex PCR, lists solely in-frame clones and lacks some. D and trimming were read from the DNA, whereas the V and J calls and clone size are those reported in that table. The sample yields roughly 440,000 clones, about 87% seen once. The data were obtained in a study of blood T cell repertoires in COVID-19. In the study overall: Sample material is recorded as cDNA or gDNA derived from T cells, B-cell-depleted T cells, or PBMCs.

Those enrolled in Seattle joined during active infection and were followed longitudinally afterward. The sequenced sample consisted of peripheral blood. This TCR was recovered from a woman aged 45-59 years with COVID-19, enrolled during active disease. The rearrangement uses TRBV6-5 and TRBJ1-1; D might be TRBD1 (5 bases). CDR3: CASIRGTEAFF. The CDR3 DNA follows: TGTGCCAGCATAAGGGGAACTGAAGCTTTCTTT.